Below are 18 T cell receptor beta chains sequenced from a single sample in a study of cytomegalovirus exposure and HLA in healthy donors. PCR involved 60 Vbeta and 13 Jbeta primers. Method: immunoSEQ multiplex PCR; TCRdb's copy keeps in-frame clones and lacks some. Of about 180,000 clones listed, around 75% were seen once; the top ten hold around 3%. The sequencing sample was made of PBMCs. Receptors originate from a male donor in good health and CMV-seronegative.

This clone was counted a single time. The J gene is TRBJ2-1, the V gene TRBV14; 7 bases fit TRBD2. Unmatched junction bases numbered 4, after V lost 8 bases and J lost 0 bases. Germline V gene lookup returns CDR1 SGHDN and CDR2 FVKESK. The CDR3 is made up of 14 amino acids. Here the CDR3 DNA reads TGTGCCAGCCAGCGGGGCAGCTCCTACAATGAGCAGTTCTTC. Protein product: CASQRGSSYNEQFF.

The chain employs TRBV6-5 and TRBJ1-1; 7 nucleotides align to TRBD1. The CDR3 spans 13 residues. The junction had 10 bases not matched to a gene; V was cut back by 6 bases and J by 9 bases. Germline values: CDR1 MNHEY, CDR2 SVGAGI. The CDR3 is CASSPEGARKAFF. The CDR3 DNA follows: TGTGCCAGCAGCCCCGAGGGGGCACGGAAAGCTTTCTTT.

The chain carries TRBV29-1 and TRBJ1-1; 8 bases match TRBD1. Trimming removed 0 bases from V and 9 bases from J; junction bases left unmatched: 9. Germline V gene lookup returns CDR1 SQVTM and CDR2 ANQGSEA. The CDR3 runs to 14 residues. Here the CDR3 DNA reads TGCAGCGTTGAAGATCAAGGACAGGGACAAAAAGCTTTCTTT. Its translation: CSVEDQGQGQKAFF. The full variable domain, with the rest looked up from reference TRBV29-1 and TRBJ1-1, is SAVISQKPSRDICQRGTSLTIQCQVDSQVTMMFWYRQQPGQSLTLIATANQGSEATYESGFVIDKFPISRPNLTFSTLTVSNMSPEDSSIYLCSVEDQGQGQKAFFGQGTRLTVV.

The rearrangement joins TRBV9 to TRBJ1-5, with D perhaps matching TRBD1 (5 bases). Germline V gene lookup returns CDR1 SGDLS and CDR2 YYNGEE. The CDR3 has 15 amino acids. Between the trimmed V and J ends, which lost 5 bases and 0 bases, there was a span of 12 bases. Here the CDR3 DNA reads TGTGCCAGCAGTTTCGGAGGGGATAGCAATCAGCCCCAGCATTTT. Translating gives CASSFGGDSNQPQHF.

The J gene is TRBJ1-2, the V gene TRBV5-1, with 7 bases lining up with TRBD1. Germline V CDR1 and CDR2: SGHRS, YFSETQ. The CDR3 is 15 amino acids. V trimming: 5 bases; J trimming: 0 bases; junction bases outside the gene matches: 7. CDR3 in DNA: TGCGCCAGCAGTTGGGATACAGGGGCTAACTATGGCTACACCTTC. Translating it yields CASSWDTGANYGYTF.

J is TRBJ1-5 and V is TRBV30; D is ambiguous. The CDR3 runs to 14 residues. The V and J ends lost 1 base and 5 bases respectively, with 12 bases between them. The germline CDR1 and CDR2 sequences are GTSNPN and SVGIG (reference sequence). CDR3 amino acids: CAWSEPDLYQPQHF. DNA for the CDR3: TGTGCCTGGAGTGAACCTGACTTATATCAGCCCCAGCATTTT. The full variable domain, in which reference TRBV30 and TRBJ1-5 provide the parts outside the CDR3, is SQTIHQWPATLVQPVGSPLSLECTVEGTSNPNLYWYRQAAGRGLQLLFYSVGIGQISSEVPQNLSASRPQDRQFILSSKKLLLSDSGFYLCAWSEPDLYQPQHFGDGTRLSIL.

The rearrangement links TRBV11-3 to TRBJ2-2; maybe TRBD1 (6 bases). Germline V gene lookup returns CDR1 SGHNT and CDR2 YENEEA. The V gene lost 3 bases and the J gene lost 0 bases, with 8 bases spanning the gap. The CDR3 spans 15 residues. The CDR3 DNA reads TGTGCCAGCAGCTTTGGGGGCGCGAACACCGGGGAGCTGTTTTTT. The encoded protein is CASSFGGANTGELFF. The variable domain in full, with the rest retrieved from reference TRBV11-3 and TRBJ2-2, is EAGVVQSPRYKIIEKKQPVAFWCNPISGHNTLYWYLQNLGQGPELLIRYENEEAVDDSQLPKDRFSAERLKGVDSTLKIQPAELGDSAVYLCASSFGGANTGELFFGEGSRLTVL.

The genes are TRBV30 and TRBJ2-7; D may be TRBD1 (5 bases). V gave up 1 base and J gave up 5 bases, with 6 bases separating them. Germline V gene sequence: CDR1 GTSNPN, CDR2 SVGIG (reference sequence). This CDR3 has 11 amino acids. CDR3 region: CAWSEGHEQYF. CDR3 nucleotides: TGTGCCTGGAGTGAGGGGCACGAGCAGTACTTC. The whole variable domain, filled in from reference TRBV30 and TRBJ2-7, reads SQTIHQWPATLVQPVGSPLSLECTVEGTSNPNLYWYRQAAGRGLQLLFYSVGIGQISSEVPQNLSASRPQDRQFILSSKKLLLSDSGFYLCAWSEGHEQYFGPGTRLTVT.

The CDR3 DNA is TGTGCCAGCAGCCCTGCGTCCGAGCAGTACTTC. Translation: CASSPASEQYF. This chain connects TRBV7-9 to TRBJ2-7; D is undetermined. The CDR3 sequence is 11 residues long. With 5 bases removed from V and 6 bases from J, the gap between germline ends came to 8 bases. Germline loops: CDR1 SEHNR, CDR2 FQNEAQ (reference sequence). Full variable domain (missing parts from reference TRBV7-9 and TRBJ2-7): DTGVSQNPRHKITKRGQNVTFRCDPISEHNRLYWYRQTLGQGPEFLTYFQNEAQLEKSRLLSDRFSAERPKGSFSTLEIQRTEQGDSAMYLCASSPASEQYFGPGTRLTVT.

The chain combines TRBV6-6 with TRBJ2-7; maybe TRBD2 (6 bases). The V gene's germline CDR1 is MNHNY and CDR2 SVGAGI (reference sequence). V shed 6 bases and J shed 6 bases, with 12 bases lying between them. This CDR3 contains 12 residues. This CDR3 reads CASSPGGSEQYF. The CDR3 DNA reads TGTGCCAGCAGCCCCGGGGGATCCGAGCAGTACTTC.

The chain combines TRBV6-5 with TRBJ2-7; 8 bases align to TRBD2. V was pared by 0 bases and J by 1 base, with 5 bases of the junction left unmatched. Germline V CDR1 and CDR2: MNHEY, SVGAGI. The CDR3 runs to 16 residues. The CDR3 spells CASSYSRAGGSYEQYF. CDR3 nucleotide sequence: TGTGCCAGCAGTTACTCGAGGGCGGGAGGTTCCTACGAGCAGTACTTC.

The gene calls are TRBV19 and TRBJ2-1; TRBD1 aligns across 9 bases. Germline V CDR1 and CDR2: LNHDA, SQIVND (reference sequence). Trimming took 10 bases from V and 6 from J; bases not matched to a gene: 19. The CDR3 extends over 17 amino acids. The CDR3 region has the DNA TGTGCCAACCCTCCGGGACAGGGATTCGGAAAGGGCAATGAGCAGTTCTTC. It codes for CANPPGQGFGKGNEQFF.

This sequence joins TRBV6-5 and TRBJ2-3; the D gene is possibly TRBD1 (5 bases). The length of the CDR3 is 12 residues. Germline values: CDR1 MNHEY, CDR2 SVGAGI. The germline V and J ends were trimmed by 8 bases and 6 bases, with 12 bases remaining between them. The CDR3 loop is CASRSSGDTQYF. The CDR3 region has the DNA TGTGCCAGCCGGTCTTCAGGGGATACGCAGTATTTT.

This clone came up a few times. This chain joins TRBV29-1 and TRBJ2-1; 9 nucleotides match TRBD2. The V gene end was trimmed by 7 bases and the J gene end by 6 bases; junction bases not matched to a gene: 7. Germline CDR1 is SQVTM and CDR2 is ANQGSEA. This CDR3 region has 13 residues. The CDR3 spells CSGPGLAVNEQFF. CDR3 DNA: TGCAGCGGACCGGGACTAGCAGTCAATGAGCAGTTCTTC.

In nucleotides, the CDR3 is TGTGCCAGCAGCTCCCGCCCATTGGGGGCGAACACTGAAGCTTTCTTT. Translating it yields CASSSRPLGANTEAFF. The chain carries TRBV7-3 and TRBJ1-1; TRBD1 might be the D (6 bases). V lost 4 bases and J lost 1, with 16 bases in between. Germline-derived CDR1 and CDR2 are SGHTA and FQGTGA. The CDR3 covers 16 residues. Full variable domain (remainder filled in from reference TRBV7-3 and TRBJ1-1): GAGVSQTPSNKVTEKGKYVELRCDPISGHTALYWYRQSLGQGPEFLIYFQGTGAADDSGLPNDRFFAVRPEGSVSTLKIQRTERGDSAVYLCASSSRPLGANTEAFFGQGTRLTVV.

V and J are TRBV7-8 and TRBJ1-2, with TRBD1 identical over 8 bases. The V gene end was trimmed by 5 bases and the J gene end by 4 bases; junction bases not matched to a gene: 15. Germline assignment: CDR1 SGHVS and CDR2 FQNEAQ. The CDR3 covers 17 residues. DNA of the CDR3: TGTGCCAGCAGCGCAATTAGGCCGGGACAGGCCGTCTATGGCTACACCTTC. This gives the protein CASSAIRPGQAVYGYTF.

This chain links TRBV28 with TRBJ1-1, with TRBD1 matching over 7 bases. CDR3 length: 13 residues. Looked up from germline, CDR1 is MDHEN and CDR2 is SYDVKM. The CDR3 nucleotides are TGTGAAACAGGGGAGAGGAGATGGACTGAAGCTTTCTTT. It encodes CETGERRWTEAFF.

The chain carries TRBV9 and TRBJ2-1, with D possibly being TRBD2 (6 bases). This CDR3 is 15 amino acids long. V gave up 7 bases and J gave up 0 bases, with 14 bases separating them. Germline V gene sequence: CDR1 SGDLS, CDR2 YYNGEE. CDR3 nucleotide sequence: TGTGCCAGCGGGGGGAGGCTACTCTCCTACAATGAGCAGTTCTTC. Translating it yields CASGGRLLSYNEQFF.